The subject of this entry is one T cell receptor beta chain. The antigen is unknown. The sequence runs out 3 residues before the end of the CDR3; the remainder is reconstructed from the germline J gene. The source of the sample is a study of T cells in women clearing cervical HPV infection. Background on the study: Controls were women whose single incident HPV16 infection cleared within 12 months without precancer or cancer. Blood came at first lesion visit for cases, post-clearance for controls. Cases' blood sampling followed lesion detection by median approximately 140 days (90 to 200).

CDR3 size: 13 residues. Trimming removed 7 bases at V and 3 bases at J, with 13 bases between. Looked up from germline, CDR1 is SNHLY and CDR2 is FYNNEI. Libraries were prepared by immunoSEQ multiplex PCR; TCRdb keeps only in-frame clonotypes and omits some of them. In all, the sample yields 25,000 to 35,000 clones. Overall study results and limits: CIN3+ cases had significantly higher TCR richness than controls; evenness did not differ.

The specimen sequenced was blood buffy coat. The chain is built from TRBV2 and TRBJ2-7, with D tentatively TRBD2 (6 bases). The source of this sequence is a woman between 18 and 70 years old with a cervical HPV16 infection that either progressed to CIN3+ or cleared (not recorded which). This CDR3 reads CASMIAVLYEQYF. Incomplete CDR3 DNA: TGTGCCAGCATGATAGCGGTACTCTACGAG. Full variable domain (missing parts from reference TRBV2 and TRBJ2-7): EPEVTQTPSHQVTQMGQEVILRCVPISNHLYFYWYRQILGQKVEFLVSFYNNEISEKSEIFDDQFSVERPDGSNFTLKIRSTKLEDSAMYFCASMIAVLYEQYFGPGTRLTVT.